The present T cell receptor (beta chain) was sequenced within a study of T cell repertoires in cytomegalovirus infection. Study at large: Indications of both CMV infection and matching HLA type were provided by public TCR beta signatures.

This clonotype was picked up many times. What it recognizes is unknown. CDR1 and CDR2 (germline): SGHTA, FQGNSA. This CDR3 contains 19 residues. With 3 bases clipped from V and 5 bases from J, the junction kept 17 bases outside the gene matches. TCRdb re-called the reads through MiXCR, storing one row per CDR3 protein. Among more than 400,000 distinct CDR3 sequences listed, around 27% were seen once. Study-wide results and limits: Carriage of CMV together with the relevant HLA was identifiable through cumulative public TCR beta family frequency. In two of eight donors, the top clonotype was HLA-C-restricted CMV-specific.

Specimen: PBMCs. The chain uses TRBV7-2 and TRBJ2-2; 8 bases line up with TRBD2. The sequence was obtained from a human donor in good health (CMV status not recorded). Some clones in this sample may be carry-over from other donors' samples. For the CDR3, the DNA is TGTGCCAGCAGCTTTACACCACGACCGGGACTAGTCGATACCGGGGAGCTGTTTTTT. Its protein is CASSFTPRPGLVDTGELFF.